These T cell receptor beta chains were read from a single sample in a study of cytomegalovirus exposure and HLA in healthy donors. Method: immunoSEQ multiplex PCR; TCRdb's copy keeps in-frame clones and lacks some. The table shows roughly 200,000 clones, with 65% to 85% occurring only once. The sequenced sample was PBMCs. Every receptor here comes from a boy aged 2 to 10 in good health and CMV-seronegative. Both conserved end residues are part of each CDR3. Fields, in order: V gene, clone size, D gene, J gene, CDR3 DNA, CDR3 protein. A D gene is named only where the DNA matches it firmly. For some rows the clone size is stated as once, few or many, or as a class when expanded; others skip it.

v_call: TRBV5-8; clone_size: NA; d_call: NA; j_call: TRBJ1-3; cdr3_nt: TGTGCCAGCAGCTTAGGACTCTCCCTCGCTGGAAACACCATATATTTT; cdr3_aa: CASSLGLSLAGNTIYF
v_call: TRBV6-1; clone_size: NA; d_call: TRBD2; j_call: TRBJ2-5; cdr3_nt: TGTGCCAGCAGTGATGAACTAGCGGGAGGGCCAGAGACCCAGTACTTC; cdr3_aa: CASSDELAGGPETQYF
v_call: TRBV6-1; clone_size: NA; d_call: NA; j_call: TRBJ1-2; cdr3_nt: TGTGCCAGCAGACTCACAGGGCTAACCTATGGCTACACCTTC; cdr3_aa: CASRLTGLTYGYTF
v_call: TRBV15; clone_size: NA; d_call: NA; j_call: TRBJ1-6; cdr3_nt: TGTGCCACCAGCAGCCCCACGGGTTCACCCCTCCACTTT; cdr3_aa: CATSSPTGSPLHF
v_call: TRBV2; clone_size: few; d_call: NA; j_call: TRBJ2-2; cdr3_nt: TGTGCCAGCAGTGAAAGGGGGGGGCTTGGCACCGGGGAGCTGTTTTTT; cdr3_aa: CASSERGGLGTGELFF
v_call: TRBV10-1; clone_size: once; d_call: TRBD1; j_call: TRBJ1-1; cdr3_nt: TGCGCCAGCAGTGACGAGGGGGCGGCTTTCTTT; cdr3_aa: CASSDEGAAFF
v_call: TRBV19; clone_size: NA; d_call: TRBD1; j_call: TRBJ1-2; cdr3_nt: TGTGCCAGTAGTATCGGGACAGGCTATGGCTACACCTTC; cdr3_aa: CASSIGTGYGYTF
v_call: TRBV14; clone_size: NA; d_call: NA; j_call: TRBJ2-3; cdr3_nt: TGTGCCAGCAGCCTCGGGGTTAGCACAGATACGCAGTATTTT; cdr3_aa: CASSLGVSTDTQYF
v_call: TRBV6-6; clone_size: NA; d_call: NA; j_call: TRBJ1-1; cdr3_nt: TGTGCCAGCAGTTACTCGGGAGGGGACACTGAAGCTTTCTTT; cdr3_aa: CASSYSGGDTEAFF
v_call: TRBV5-1; clone_size: once; d_call: TRBD1; j_call: TRBJ2-7; cdr3_nt: TGCGCCAGCAGCTCGGGGGTTGGGACAGGGAATAACGAGCAGTACTTC; cdr3_aa: CASSSGVGTGNNEQYF
v_call: TRBV30; clone_size: NA; d_call: TRBD1; j_call: TRBJ1-6; cdr3_nt: TGTGCCTGGAGTGTGCAGGGGGCTTCACCCCTCCACTTT; cdr3_aa: CAWSVQGASPLHF
v_call: TRBV25-1; clone_size: NA; d_call: NA; j_call: TRBJ2-5; cdr3_nt: TGTGCCAGCAGTGCCCCCGGGGGAAGCGAGACCCAGTACTTC; cdr3_aa: CASSAPGGSETQYF
v_call: TRBV7-9; clone_size: NA; d_call: NA; j_call: TRBJ2-7; cdr3_nt: TGTGCCAGCAGCCCTAGCGCCTCCTACGAGCAGTACTTC; cdr3_aa: CASSPSASYEQYF
v_call: TRBV7-9; clone_size: NA; d_call: NA; j_call: TRBJ2-1; cdr3_nt: TGTGCCAGCAGCTCCTTGACCGGGGAGGACTACAATGAGCAGTTCTTC; cdr3_aa: CASSSLTGEDYNEQFF
v_call: TRBV19; clone_size: NA; d_call: TRBD1; j_call: TRBJ2-5; cdr3_nt: TGTGCCAGTAGTCCGGACAGGGAGGAGACCCAGTACTTC; cdr3_aa: CASSPDREETQYF
v_call: TRBV19; clone_size: NA; d_call: TRBD1; j_call: TRBJ1-6; cdr3_nt: TGTGCCAGTAGTATAGGGCAGGGGGCTTCACCCCTCCACTTT; cdr3_aa: CASSIGQGASPLHF
v_call: TRBV29-1; clone_size: NA; d_call: NA; j_call: TRBJ2-7; cdr3_nt: TGCAGCGTGGGGGACAACGAGCAGTACTTC; cdr3_aa: CSVGDNEQYF
v_call: TRBV5-5; clone_size: once; d_call: NA; j_call: TRBJ1-5; cdr3_nt: TGTGCCAGCAGCTTGTATACTGCGGAGCCCCAGCATTTT; cdr3_aa: CASSLYTAEPQHF
v_call: TRBV4-2; clone_size: NA; d_call: NA; j_call: TRBJ2-1; cdr3_nt: TGTGCCAGCAGCCAAGACCCGGGCTCCTACAATGAGCAGTTCTTC; cdr3_aa: CASSQDPGSYNEQFF
v_call: TRBV7-9; clone_size: NA; d_call: TRBD2; j_call: TRBJ2-3; cdr3_nt: TGTGCCAGCAGCTTCGGTAGCGGGGGGTCTGCCACAGATACGCAGTATTTT; cdr3_aa: CASSFGSGGSATDTQYF
v_call: TRBV30; clone_size: NA; d_call: TRBD1; j_call: TRBJ2-2; cdr3_nt: TGTGCCTGGAGTGCAGGGACAGGGGGGGGCACCGGGGAGCTGTTTTTT; cdr3_aa: CAWSAGTGGGTGELFF
v_call: TRBV21-1; clone_size: NA; d_call: NA; j_call: TRBJ1-1; cdr3_nt: TGTGCCAGCAGCAAAGAAACAGGCTGGAACACTGAAGCTTTCTTT; cdr3_aa: CASSKETGWNTEAFF
v_call: TRBV7-6; clone_size: once; d_call: NA; j_call: TRBJ2-3; cdr3_nt: TGTGCCAGCAGCACCGTAACTAGTTATATAGGTACGCAGTATTTT; cdr3_aa: CASSTVTSYIGTQYF
v_call: TRBV7-2; clone_size: NA; d_call: TRBD1; j_call: TRBJ2-7; cdr3_nt: TGTGCCAGCAGCCCTTCGACAGGGGGGTACGAGCAGTACTTC; cdr3_aa: CASSPSTGGYEQYF
v_call: TRBV25-1; clone_size: NA; d_call: TRBD1; j_call: TRBJ1-1; cdr3_nt: TGTGCCAGCAGTAATCAGGGGGCGCGCACTGAAGCTTTCTTT; cdr3_aa: CASSNQGARTEAFF
v_call: TRBV13; clone_size: few; d_call: NA; j_call: TRBJ1-2; cdr3_nt: TGTGCCAGCAGACATGGGACACTCGATGGCTACACCTTC; cdr3_aa: CASRHGTLDGYTF
v_call: TRBV19; clone_size: NA; d_call: TRBD1; j_call: TRBJ1-2; cdr3_nt: TGTGCCAGTGGACAGGGCAACTATGGCTACACCTTC; cdr3_aa: CASGQGNYGYTF
v_call: TRBV7-2; clone_size: NA; d_call: NA; j_call: TRBJ1-2; cdr3_nt: TGTGCCAGCACCGTCGCAGGGTACAACTATGGCTACACCTTC; cdr3_aa: CASTVAGYNYGYTF
v_call: TRBV29-1; clone_size: NA; d_call: NA; j_call: TRBJ1-2; cdr3_nt: TGCAGCGTTGAACGGGGAGCTAACTATGGCTACACCTTC; cdr3_aa: CSVERGANYGYTF
v_call: TRBV27; clone_size: NA; d_call: NA; j_call: TRBJ2-3; cdr3_nt: TGTGCCAGCAGTTTAGCGGGCGCGCAGTATTTT; cdr3_aa: CASSLAGAQYF
v_call: TRBV9; clone_size: NA; d_call: TRBD2; j_call: TRBJ2-5; cdr3_nt: TGTGCCAGCAGCCCTAGACTAGCGGGGGGCCAAGAGACCCAGTACTTC; cdr3_aa: CASSPRLAGGQETQYF